What follows are 27 T cell receptor beta chains derived from one specimen sequenced in a study of graft-versus-host responses after intestinal transplantation. TCRdb's table, derived via immunoSEQ multiplex PCR, lists solely in-frame clones and lacks some. The sample comprises about 12,000 clones, about 80% of which are singletons, and about 35% rests with the top ten. Here the sequenced sample was PBMCs, taken about 67 weeks after intestinal transplant. The receptors shown here come from a human patient who received an intestinal transplant, so some T cells may come from the graft donor.

The gene calls are TRBV19 and TRBJ1-1; no reliable D call. Germline V lookup: CDR1 LNHDA, CDR2 SQIVND (reference sequence). The CDR3 runs 12 residues. Trimming removed 7 bases at V and 7 bases at J, with 13 bases between. CDR3 in amino acids: CASKKGNGEAFF. CDR3 bases: TGTGCCAGTAAGAAGGGCAACGGTGAAGCTTTCTTT.

V gene TRBV18 combines with J gene TRBJ2-1; 9 bases are shared with TRBD2. The CDR3 has 17 amino acids. Looked up from germline, CDR1 is KGHSH and CDR2 is LQKENI. J was trimmed by 7 bases and V by 6 bases; bases with no gene match: 16. CDR3 loop: CASSRVPGLAPPNEQFF. CDR3 nucleotide sequence: TGTGCCAGCTCGCGAGTTCCGGGACTAGCCCCCCCTAATGAGCAGTTCTTC. Full variable domain (outside the CDR3, taken from reference TRBV18 and TRBJ2-1): NAGVMQNPRHLVRRRGQEARLRCSPMKGHSHVYWYRQLPEEGLKFMVYLQKENIIDESGMPKERFSAEFPKEGPSILRIQQVVRGDSAAYFCASSRVPGLAPPNEQFFGPGTRLTVL.

The chain combines TRBV6-5 with TRBJ2-7, with TRBD1 identical over 10 bases. The CDR3 consists of 15 residues. CDR1 is MNHEY, CDR2 SVGAGI, per germline. Trimming at V came to 5 bases and at J to 3 bases, leaving 7 bases not matched to a gene. CDR3: CASSNWTGGSYEQYF. The CDR3 nucleotides read TGTGCCAGCAGTAACTGGACAGGGGGGAGCTACGAGCAGTACTTC.

The V gene is TRBV6-5, the J gene TRBJ2-7, with D perhaps given as TRBD1 or TRBD2 (5 bases each). There are 14 residues in the CDR3. With 0 bases removed from V and 3 bases from J, the gap between germline ends came to 9 bases. Germline assignment: CDR1 MNHEY and CDR2 SVGAGI. DNA for the CDR3: TGTGCCAGCAGTTACTCGGGGACGGACTACGAGCAGTACTTC. Its translation is CASSYSGTDYEQYF.

This clone was seen just once. The CDR3 DNA sequence: TGTGCCAGCAGCCACCAGACAGTTCCCTACGAGCAGTACTTC. This translates into CASSHQTVPYEQYF. This sequence joins TRBV5-4 and TRBJ2-7; D may be TRBD1 (5 bases). Germline assignment: CDR1 SGHNT and CDR2 YYREEE (reference sequence). This CDR3 comprises 14 residues. V lost 4 bases and J 2 bases, leaving 13 bases between the germline ends.

The chain carries TRBV5-6 and TRBJ2-1; the match to TRBD2 covers 9 bases. CDR1 and CDR2 (germline): SGHDT, YYEEEE. V lost 4 bases to trimming and J lost 4 bases; unmatched junction nucleotides: 3. The CDR3 covers 14 residues. The CDR3 is CASSRTSAYNEQFF. The CDR3 nucleotides read TGTGCCAGCAGCCGGACTAGCGCGTACAATGAGCAGTTCTTC.

V usage is TRBV10-3 and J usage is TRBJ2-2, with TRBD1 identical over 8 bases. Losses at the gene ends were 7 bases for V and 4 bases for J; bases not matched to a gene: 8. The germline V gene has CDR1 ENHRY and CDR2 SYGVKD. The CDR3 length is 15 residues. CDR3 bases: TGTGCCATCAACGGACAGGGTAGGGGCACCGGGGAGCTGTTTTTT. Encoded protein: CAINGQGRGTGELFF.

Regarding this clone: Germline and junction disagree at one end, which may indicate a read error. V and J are TRBV6-1 and TRBJ2-7; D is possibly TRBD1 (6 bases). The CDR3 loop spans 15 amino acids. Germline loops: CDR1 MNHNS, CDR2 SASEGT. The CDR3 sequence: CASSESEAGARERYF. The CDR3 DNA follows: TGTGCCAGCAGTGAATCCGAAGCAGGGGCAAGGGAGCGGTACTTC.

V gene TRBV6-1 combines with J gene TRBJ1-1, with 8 positions matching TRBD1. Germline values: CDR1 MNHNS, CDR2 SASEGT. V gave up 6 bases and J gave up 1 base; unmatched junction bases: 4. CDR3 length: 14 residues. Here the CDR3 reads CASREGQANTEAFF. The CDR3 DNA reads as TGTGCCAGCAGGGAGGGACAGGCGAACACTGAAGCTTTCTTT.

V is TRBV13 and J is TRBJ2-1, with D uncertain. Germline V gene sequence: CDR1 PRHDT, CDR2 FYEKMQ (reference sequence). There are 15 residues in the CDR3. With 5 bases removed from V and 3 bases from J, the gap between germline ends came to 14 bases. The CDR3 loop is CASSVYGVVYNEQFF. The CDR3 nucleotides are TGTGCCAGCAGCGTATATGGGGTGGTCTACAATGAGCAGTTCTTC.

This chain connects TRBV14 to TRBJ2-4; D is ambiguous. The germline V gene encodes CDR1 SGHDN and CDR2 FVKESK. V lost 4 bases and J lost 5, with 12 bases in between. This CDR3 is 14 amino acids long. The CDR3 coding sequence is TGTGCCAGCAGCCCCACCCGCAGCCAAAACATTCAGTACTTC. Its translation is CASSPTRSQNIQYF.

The V gene is TRBV5-1, the J gene TRBJ1-3; 7 nucleotides line up with TRBD1. CDR3 size: 13 residues. The junction had 2 bases not matched to a gene; V was cut back by 4 bases and J by 4 bases. Per the germline V gene, CDR1 is SGHRS and CDR2 is YFSETQ. CDR3 DNA: TGCGCCAGCAGCGCGGGACAGGGAAACACCATATATTTT. Translation: CASSAGQGNTIYF.

The sample holds one count of this clone. The CDR3, as DNA: TGTGCCAGCAATACGAGGGTGGTAGCGGGCCCCGGGGACGAGCAGTACTTC. It yields the protein CASNTRVVAGPGDEQYF. The genes are TRBV7-8 and TRBJ2-7, with TRBD2 matching over 7 bases. The junction had 20 bases not matched to a gene; V was cut back by 7 bases and J by 5 bases. The germline gives CDR1 SGHVS, CDR2 FQNEAQ. This CDR3 spans 17 amino acids.

The chain links TRBV7-3 to TRBJ2-6; TRBD1 matches at 9 bases. The CDR3 length is 18 residues. Per the germline V gene, CDR1 is SGHTA and CDR2 is FQGTGA. With 5 bases clipped from V and 2 bases from J, the junction kept 10 bases outside the gene matches. The CDR3 DNA is TGTGCCAGCAGCCTCAAAGGAGACAGGGGGACTGGGGCCAACGTCCTGACTTTC. The encoded protein is CASSLKGDRGTGANVLTF.

This clone was seen once. The rearrangement uses TRBV6-1 and TRBJ1-5, with D perhaps matching TRBD1 (6 bases). This CDR3 comprises 16 residues. The V gene's germline CDR1 is MNHNS and CDR2 SASEGT. Trimming removed 1 base at V and 6 bases at J, with 16 bases between. The CDR3 region is CASSEDPEGGGQPQHF. DNA for the CDR3: TGTGCCAGCAGTGAAGACCCCGAAGGGGGAGGTCAGCCCCAGCATTTT.

The count of this clone is one. The V and J genes are TRBV6-4 and TRBJ2-7, with 11 bases lining up with TRBD2. The CDR3 extends over 15 amino acids. With V trimmed by 0 bases and J by 2 bases, 0 bases remained unmatched. The germline CDR1 and CDR2 sequences are MRHNA and SNTAGT. CDR3 in DNA: TGTGCCAGCAGTGACTCTAGCGGGGGGGCCTACGAGCAGTACTTC. It is translated as CASSDSSGGAYEQYF.

This clone has only a few counts. The rearrangement uses TRBV11-2 and TRBJ2-5, with D tentatively TRBD1 or TRBD2 (5 bases each). The CDR3 extends over 17 amino acids. The ends were cut back, 0 bases at V and 5 bases at J, with 19 bases in the middle. Looked up from germline, CDR1 is SGHAT and CDR2 is FQNNGV. The CDR3 bases are TGTGCCAGCAGCTTAGACTCGGCGAGGGGCCTAGGGGAGACCCAGTACTTC. This codes for CASSLDSARGLGETQYF.

V and J are TRBV28 and TRBJ2-3, with D possibly matching TRBD2 (7 bases). Between the trimmed V and J ends, which lost 3 bases and 0 bases, there was a span of 10 bases. The germline gives CDR1 MDHEN, CDR2 SYDVKM. The CDR3 loop spans 15 amino acids. This CDR3 is CASSLGGPSTDTQYF. Here the CDR3 DNA reads TGTGCCAGCAGTTTGGGGGGGCCTAGCACAGATACGCAGTATTTT. Together with reference TRBV28 and TRBJ2-3, the CDR3 gives the full variable domain: DVKVTQSSRYLVKRTGEKVFLECVQDMDHENMFWYRQDPGLGLRLIYFSYDVKMKEKGDIPEGYSVSREKKERFSLILESASTNQTSMYLCASSLGGPSTDTQYFGPGTRLTVL.

The chain joins TRBV9 to TRBJ2-7; the D is unclear. V lost 0 bases and J 5 bases, leaving 9 bases between the germline ends. This CDR3 is built from 13 residues. Germline CDR1 reads SGDLS; CDR2 reads YYNGEE. CDR3 amino acids: CASSVASGDEQYF. Here the CDR3 DNA reads TGTGCCAGCAGCGTAGCCAGTGGGGACGAGCAGTACTTC.

This sequence joins TRBV6-1 and TRBJ1-3, with TRBD1 identical over 11 bases. V dropped 2 bases and J dropped 8; count of bases not matched to a gene: 8. CDR1 and CDR2 from the germline V gene are MNHNS and SASEGT. This CDR3 has 16 amino acids. The CDR3, as DNA: TGTGCCAGCAGTGAAATGGGACAGGGGGTGTGGGACACCATATATTTT. It encodes CASSEMGQGVWDTIYF.

Comments on this clone: The junction and the germline gene differ at one end; a read error may be behind it. At the DNA level, this CDR3 is encoded by other sequences in the same sample as well. This chain links TRBV2 with TRBJ2-7; D is ambiguous. The germline gives CDR1 SNHLY, CDR2 FYNNEI. The CDR3 spans 15 residues. DNA for the CDR3: TGTGCTAGCAGCGACGGGTGGGAATCAGGCTACGAGCAGTACTTC. Its translation is CASSDGWESGYEQYF.

J is TRBJ1-1 and V is TRBV7-2; no reliable D call. Germline loops: CDR1 SGHTA, CDR2 FQGNSA. V dropped 0 bases and J dropped 0 bases, with 8 bases sitting between them. The CDR3 runs to 15 residues. Here the CDR3 reads CASSLAFTVNTEAFF. In nucleotides, the CDR3 is TGTGCCAGCAGCTTAGCCTTTACAGTGAACACTGAAGCTTTCTTT.

The chain is built from TRBV6-5 and TRBJ2-7; 8 bases are shared with TRBD1. Per germline, CDR1 MNHEY and CDR2 SVGAGI. This CDR3 region has 14 residues. J was trimmed by 2 bases and V by 6 bases; bases with no gene match: 6. The DNA of the CDR3 is TGTGCCAGCAGCACCGGGACAGGCACCTACGAGCAGTACTTC. This encodes CASSTGTGTYEQYF.

The chain has TRBV18 and TRBJ2-4; maybe TRBD2 (5 bases). Trimming removed 3 bases from V and 1 base from J, with 10 bases in between. Germline CDR1 is KGHSH and CDR2 is LQKENI. The CDR3 has 15 residues. CDR3 in amino acids: CASSPVWRAKNIQYF. For the CDR3, the DNA is TGTGCCAGCTCACCGGTCTGGAGGGCCAAAAACATTCAGTACTTC.

This chain joins TRBV18 and TRBJ1-3; D is ambiguous. CDR3 length: 14 amino acids. Trimming shortened V by 1 base and J by 0 bases, and 4 bases separated the two germline ends. Germline CDR1 and CDR2: KGHSH and LQKENI. DNA of the CDR3: TGTGCCAGCTCACCACGGGACTCTGGAAACACCATATATTTT. Translated, it gives CASSPRDSGNTIYF.

This clone appeared a few times. This sequence joins TRBV4-2 and TRBJ1-5, with D possibly being TRBD1 (5 bases). V was cut by 1 base and J by 2 bases, with 12 bases left in between. This CDR3 contains 16 residues. Per germline, CDR1 LGHNA and CDR2 YNFKEQ. In DNA, the CDR3 is TGTGCCAGCAGCCAAGTCCAGGGTTTTGGCAATCAGCCCCAGCATTTT. It translates to CASSQVQGFGNQPQHF.

This sequence joins TRBV4-2 and TRBJ2-5; D may be TRBD2 (5 bases). V dropped 1 base and J dropped 2 bases, with 11 bases sitting between them. CDR3 length: 15 amino acids. Germline V gene sequence: CDR1 LGHNA, CDR2 YNFKEQ. The CDR3 DNA reads as TGTGCCAGCAGCCAAGTGGCTAGCAGACAAGAGACCCAGTACTTC. Amino acids: CASSQVASRQETQYF.